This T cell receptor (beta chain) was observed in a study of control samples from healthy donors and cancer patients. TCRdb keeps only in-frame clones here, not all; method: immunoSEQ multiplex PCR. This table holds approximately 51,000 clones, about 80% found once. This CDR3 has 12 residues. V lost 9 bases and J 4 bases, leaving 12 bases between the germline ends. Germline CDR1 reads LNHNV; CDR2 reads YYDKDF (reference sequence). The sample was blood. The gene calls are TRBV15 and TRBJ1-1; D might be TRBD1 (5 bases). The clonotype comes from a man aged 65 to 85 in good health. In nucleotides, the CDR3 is TGTGCCACTTCCCGGGGGTTCACTGAAGCTTTCTTT. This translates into CATSRGFTEAFF.